This T cell receptor beta chain was profiled in a study of T cell repertoires in aging, cancer and after chemotherapy. Findings and caveats of the study: Compared with age-matched healthy donors, untreated hematological or solid cancer patients showed higher blood TCR clonality. Healthy donors lost TCR diversity with age mainly through richness, cancer patients through richness and evenness.

Amplification of TCR beta used genomic DNA extracted from peripheral blood. CDR3 length: 13 residues. With V trimmed by 5 bases and J by 3 bases, 3 bases remained unmatched. As concerns this clonotype: Its cognate antigen is unknown.

Multiplex touch-down PCR with TRB-A/B primers amplified rearranged V-D-J TRB sequences. TCRdb redid the calling of the multiplex PCR reads with MiXCR, one entry per CDR3 protein. The sample shows more than 7,500 distinct CDR3 sequences, more than 50% of them seen only once. The chain joins TRBV12-3 or TRBV12-4 to TRBJ1-2, with 7 positions matching TRBD1. This receptor was obtained from a human donor in good health. Sequencing was carried out using blood. CDR3: CASSIGTDYGYTF. In nucleotides, the CDR3 is TGTGCCAGCAGTATAGGGACAGACTATGGCTACACCTTC.